This T cell receptor beta chain was retrieved from a study of shared clonotypes between healthy human individuals. Germline loops: CDR1 GTSNPN, CDR2 SVGIG (reference sequence). The germline V and J ends were trimmed by 2 bases and 1 base, with 8 bases remaining between them. The CDR3 runs 13 residues. The assay was immunoSEQ multiplex PCR, and TCRdb's table has in-frame clones only and misses some. Counted here are hundreds of thousands of clones, about three quarters occurring once; the ten biggest clones make up around 2%. The sequenced sample consisted of memory CD4+ T cells sorted from blood. Subset given: CD45RA-negative fraction. The sequence came from a woman in her twenties or thirties in good health. The J gene is TRBJ1-1, the V gene TRBV30; tentative D call: TRBD1 (6 bases). The CDR3 DNA follows: TGTGCCTGGAGTTTACAGGGGAACACTGAAGCTTTCTTT. It translates to CAWSLQGNTEAFF.